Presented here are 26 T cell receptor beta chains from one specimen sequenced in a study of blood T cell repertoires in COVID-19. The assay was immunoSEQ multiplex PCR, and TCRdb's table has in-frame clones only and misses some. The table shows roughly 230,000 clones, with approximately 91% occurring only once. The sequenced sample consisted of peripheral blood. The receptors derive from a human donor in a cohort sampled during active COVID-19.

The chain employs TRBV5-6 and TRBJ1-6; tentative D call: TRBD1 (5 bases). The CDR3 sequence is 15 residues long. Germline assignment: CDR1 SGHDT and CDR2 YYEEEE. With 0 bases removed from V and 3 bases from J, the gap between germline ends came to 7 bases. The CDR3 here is CASSLARGYNSPLHF. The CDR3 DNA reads TGTGCCAGCAGCTTGGCTAGGGGCTATAATTCACCCCTCCACTTT.

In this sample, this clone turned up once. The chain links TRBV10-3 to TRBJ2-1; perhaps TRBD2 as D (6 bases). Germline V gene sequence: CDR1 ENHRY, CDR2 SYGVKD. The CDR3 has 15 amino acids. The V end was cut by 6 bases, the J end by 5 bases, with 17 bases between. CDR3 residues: CAIRPGVGGNNEQFF. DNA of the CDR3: TGTGCCATCAGGCCCGGAGTGGGGGGAAACAATGAGCAGTTCTTC.

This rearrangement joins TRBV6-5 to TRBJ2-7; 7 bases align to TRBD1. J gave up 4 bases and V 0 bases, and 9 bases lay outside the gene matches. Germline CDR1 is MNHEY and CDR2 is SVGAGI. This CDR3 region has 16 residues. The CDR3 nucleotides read TGTGCCAGCAGTTACTCTTCCCGAGTACAGGGGTACGAGCAGTACTTC. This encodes CASSYSSRVQGYEQYF.

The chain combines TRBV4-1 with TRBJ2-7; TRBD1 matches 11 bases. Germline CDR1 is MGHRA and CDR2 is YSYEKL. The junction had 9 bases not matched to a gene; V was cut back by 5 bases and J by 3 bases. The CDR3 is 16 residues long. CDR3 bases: TGCGCCAGCAGCGTAGGAGGGACAGGGGGTTTCTACGAGCAGTACTTC. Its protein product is CASSVGGTGGFYEQYF.

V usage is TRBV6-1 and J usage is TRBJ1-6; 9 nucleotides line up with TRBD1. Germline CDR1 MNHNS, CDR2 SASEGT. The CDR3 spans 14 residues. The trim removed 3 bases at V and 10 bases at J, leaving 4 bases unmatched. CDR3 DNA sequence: TGTGCCAGCAGTGAGCGGACAGGGGAATCACCCCTCCACTTT. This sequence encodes CASSERTGESPLHF.

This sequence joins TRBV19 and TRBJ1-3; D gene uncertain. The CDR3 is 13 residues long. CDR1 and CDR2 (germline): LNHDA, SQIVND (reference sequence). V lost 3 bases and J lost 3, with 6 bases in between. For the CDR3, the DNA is TGTGCCAGTAGTATCAATAGTGGAAACACCATATATTTT. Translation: CASSINSGNTIYF.

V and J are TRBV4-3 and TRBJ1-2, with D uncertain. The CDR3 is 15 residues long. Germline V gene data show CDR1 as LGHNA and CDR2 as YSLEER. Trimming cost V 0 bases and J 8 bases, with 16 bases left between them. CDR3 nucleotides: TGCGCCAGCAGCCAAGAACGGGAGCAGTCTATGGGCTACACCTTC. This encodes CASSQEREQSMGYTF.

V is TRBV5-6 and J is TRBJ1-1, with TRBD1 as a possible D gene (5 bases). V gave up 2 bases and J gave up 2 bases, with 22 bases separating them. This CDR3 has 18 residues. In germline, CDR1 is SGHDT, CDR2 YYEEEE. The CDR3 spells CASSFRISISGRNTEAFF. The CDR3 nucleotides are TGTGCCAGCAGCTTTAGGATCAGTATTTCAGGGCGAAACACTGAAGCTTTCTTT.

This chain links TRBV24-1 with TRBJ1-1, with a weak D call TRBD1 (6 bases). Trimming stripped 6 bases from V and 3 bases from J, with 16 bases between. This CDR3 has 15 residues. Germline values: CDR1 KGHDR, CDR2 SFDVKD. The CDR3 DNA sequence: TGTGCCACCAGTTCATCGGACAGCTTAGACACTGAAGCTTTCTTT. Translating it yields CATSSSDSLDTEAFF.

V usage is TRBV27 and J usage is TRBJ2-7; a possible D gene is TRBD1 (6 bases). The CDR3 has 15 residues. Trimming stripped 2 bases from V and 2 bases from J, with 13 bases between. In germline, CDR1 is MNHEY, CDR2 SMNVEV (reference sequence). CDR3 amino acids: CASSLETGRTYEQYF. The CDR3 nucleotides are TGTGCCAGCAGTTTAGAGACAGGAAGGACCTACGAGCAGTACTTC.

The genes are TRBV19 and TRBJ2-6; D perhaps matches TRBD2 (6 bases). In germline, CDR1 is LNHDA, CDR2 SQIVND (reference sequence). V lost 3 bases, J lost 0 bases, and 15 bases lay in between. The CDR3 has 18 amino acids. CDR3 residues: CASSIITGRPSGANVLTF. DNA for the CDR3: TGTGCCAGTAGTATCATCACCGGGAGACCCTCTGGGGCCAACGTCCTGACTTTC. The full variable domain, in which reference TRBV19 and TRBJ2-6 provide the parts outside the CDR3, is DGGITQSPKYLFRKEGQNVTLSCEQNLNHDAMYWYRQDPGQGLRLIYYSQIVNDFQKGDIAEGYSVSREKKESFPLTVTSAQKNPTAFYLCASSIITGRPSGANVLTFGAGSRLTVL.

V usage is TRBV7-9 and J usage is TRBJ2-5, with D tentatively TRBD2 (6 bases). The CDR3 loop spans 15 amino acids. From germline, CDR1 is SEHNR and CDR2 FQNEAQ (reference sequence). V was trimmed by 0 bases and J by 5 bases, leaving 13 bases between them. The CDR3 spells CASSLALGTSETQYF. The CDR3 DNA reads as TGTGCCAGCAGCTTAGCGCTAGGGACTTCGGAGACCCAGTACTTC.

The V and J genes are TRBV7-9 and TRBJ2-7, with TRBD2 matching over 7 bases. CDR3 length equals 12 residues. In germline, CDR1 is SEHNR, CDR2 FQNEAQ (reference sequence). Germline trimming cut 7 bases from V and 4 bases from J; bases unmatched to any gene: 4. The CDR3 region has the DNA TGTGCCAGCACCACGGGGGGATACGAGCAGTACTTC. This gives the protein CASTTGGYEQYF.

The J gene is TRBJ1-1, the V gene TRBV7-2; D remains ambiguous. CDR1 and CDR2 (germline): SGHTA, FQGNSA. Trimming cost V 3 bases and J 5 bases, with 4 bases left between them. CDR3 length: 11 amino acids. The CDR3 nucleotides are TGTGCCAGCAGCTTGAGGACTGAAGCTTTCTTT. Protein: CASSLRTEAFF.

The CDR3 is CASPGNGGGGKYGTGNYGYTF. As DNA, the CDR3 is TGTGCCAGCCCGGGTAACGGGGGTGGGGGAAAATACGGGACAGGGAACTATGGCTACACCTTC. J is TRBJ1-2 and V is TRBV21-1; no check of the table's D call, TRBD1, against the DNA was made. TRBV21-1 is a pseudogene locus. This CDR3 region has 21 residues.

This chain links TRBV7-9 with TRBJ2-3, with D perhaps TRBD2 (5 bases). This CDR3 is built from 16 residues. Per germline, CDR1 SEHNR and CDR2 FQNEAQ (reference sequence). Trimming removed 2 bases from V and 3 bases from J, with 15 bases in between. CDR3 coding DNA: TGTGCCAGCAGCTTAAGTCCGGGGATGGCGACAGATACGCAGTATTTT. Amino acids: CASSLSPGMATDTQYF.

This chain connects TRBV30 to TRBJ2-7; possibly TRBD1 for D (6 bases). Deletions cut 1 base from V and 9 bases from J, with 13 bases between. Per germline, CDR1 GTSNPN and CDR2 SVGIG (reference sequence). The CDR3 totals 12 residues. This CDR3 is CAWSGAGERQYF. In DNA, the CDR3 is TGTGCCTGGAGTGGGGCAGGGGAACGGCAGTACTTC.

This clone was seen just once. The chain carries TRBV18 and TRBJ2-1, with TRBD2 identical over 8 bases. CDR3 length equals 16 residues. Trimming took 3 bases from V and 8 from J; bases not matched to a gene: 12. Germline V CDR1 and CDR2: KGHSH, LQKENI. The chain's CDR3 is CASSPIVGLATHEQFF. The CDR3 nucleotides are TGTGCCAGCTCACCCATAGTAGGACTAGCTACACATGAGCAGTTCTTC.

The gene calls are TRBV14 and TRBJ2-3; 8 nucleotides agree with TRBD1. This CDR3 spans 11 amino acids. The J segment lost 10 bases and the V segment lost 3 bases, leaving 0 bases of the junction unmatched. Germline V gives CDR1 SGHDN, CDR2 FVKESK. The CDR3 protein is CASSQTGAQYF. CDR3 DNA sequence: TGTGCCAGCAGCCAGACAGGGGCGCAGTATTTT.

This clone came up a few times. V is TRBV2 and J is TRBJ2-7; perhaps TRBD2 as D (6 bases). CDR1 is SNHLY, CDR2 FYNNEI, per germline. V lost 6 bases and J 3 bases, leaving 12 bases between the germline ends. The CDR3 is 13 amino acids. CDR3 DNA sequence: TGTGCCAGCAGGGGAGGCATTCTCTACGAGCAGTACTTC. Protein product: CASRGGILYEQYF. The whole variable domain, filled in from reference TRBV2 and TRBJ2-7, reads EPEVTQTPSHQVTQMGQEVILRCVPISNHLYFYWYRQILGQKVEFLVSFYNNEISEKSEIFDDQFSVERPDGSNFTLKIRSTKLEDSAMYFCASRGGILYEQYFGPGTRLTVT.

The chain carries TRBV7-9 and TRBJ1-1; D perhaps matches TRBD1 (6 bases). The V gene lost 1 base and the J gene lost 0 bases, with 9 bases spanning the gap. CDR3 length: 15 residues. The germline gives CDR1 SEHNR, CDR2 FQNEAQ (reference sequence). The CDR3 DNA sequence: TGTGCCAGCAGCTTAGTCCAGGGGATGAACACTGAAGCTTTCTTT. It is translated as CASSLVQGMNTEAFF.

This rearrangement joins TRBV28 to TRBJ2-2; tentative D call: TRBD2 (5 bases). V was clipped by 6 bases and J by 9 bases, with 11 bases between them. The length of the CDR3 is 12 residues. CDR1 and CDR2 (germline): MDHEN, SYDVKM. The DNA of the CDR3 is TGTGCCAGCAGAATGGAGGAGCGGGAGCTGTTTTTT. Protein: CASRMEERELFF.

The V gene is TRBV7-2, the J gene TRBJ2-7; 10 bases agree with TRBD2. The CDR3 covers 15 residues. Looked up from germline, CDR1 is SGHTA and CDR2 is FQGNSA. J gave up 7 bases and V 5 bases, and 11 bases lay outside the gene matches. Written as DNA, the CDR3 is TGTGCCAGCAGCGTCTCCTCACTAGCGGGGTCGGAGCAGTACTTC. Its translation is CASSVSSLAGSEQYF.

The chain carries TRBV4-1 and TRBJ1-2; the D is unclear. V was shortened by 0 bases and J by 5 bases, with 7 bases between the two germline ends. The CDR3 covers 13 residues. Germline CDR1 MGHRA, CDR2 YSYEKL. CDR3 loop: CASSQDSSYGYTF. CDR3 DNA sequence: TGCGCCAGCAGCCAAGATTCCTCTTATGGCTACACCTTC.

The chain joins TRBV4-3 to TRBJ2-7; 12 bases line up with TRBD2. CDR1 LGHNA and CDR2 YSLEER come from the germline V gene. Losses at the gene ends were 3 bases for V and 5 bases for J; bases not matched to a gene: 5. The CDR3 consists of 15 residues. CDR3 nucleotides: TGCGCCAGCAGCCATGAACTAGCGGGAGGCCACGAGCAGTACTTC. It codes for CASSHELAGGHEQYF.

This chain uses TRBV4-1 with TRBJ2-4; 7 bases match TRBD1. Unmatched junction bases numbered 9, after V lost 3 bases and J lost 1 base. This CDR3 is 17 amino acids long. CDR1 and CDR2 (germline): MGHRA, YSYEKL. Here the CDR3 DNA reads TGCGCCAGCAGCCAGAGAGGGGACAGTTCTGCCAAAAACATTCAGTACTTC. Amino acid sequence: CASSQRGDSSAKNIQYF.